The clone carrying this T cell receptor beta chain was seen a few times. Its antigen is still unknown. The data belong to a study of regulatory T cells in long-lasting Graves disease. The overall study: For under 3 months, newly diagnosed Graves' patients had been taking antithyroid drugs. Whole-study results and caveats: When disease was persistent, TRBV28, TRBJ1-2 and TRBJ2-5 were the favored segments.

Researchers made TCR beta libraries by using iRepertoire HTBI primers and running Arm-PCR on CDR3 regions. TCRdb independently ran MiXCR on the multiplex PCR reads; one entry per CDR3 protein. This table holds hundreds of thousands of distinct CDR3 sequences, roughly 16% found once. Time point specified: newly diagnosed GD, antithyroid drugs for less than 3 months. PBMC RNA was the source of the TCR library. This CDR3 comprises 13 residues. Germline CDR1 is MNHEY and CDR2 is SMNVEV (reference sequence). Trimming at V came to 5 bases and at J to 6 bases, leaving 5 bases not matched to a gene. Another study also made use of these data, one on T cells in Graves' hyperthyroidism and ophthalmopathy.

The starting material was peripheral blood mononuclear cells (PBMCs), obtained at new diagnosis, from a patient treated with antithyroid drugs. This chain connects TRBV27 to TRBJ2-5; 8 positions agree with TRBD1. The sequence came from a middle-aged woman with Graves disease. In DNA, the CDR3 is TGTGCCAGCAGTAGGACAGGGCTCCAGACCCAGTACTTC. Translating gives CASSRTGLQTQYF.